The rows below give T cell receptor beta chains drawn from one sample of a study of blood T cell repertoires in COVID-19. The table came from immunoSEQ multiplex PCR; TCRdb's copy has only in-frame clones and leaves some out. This table has some 160,000 clones, approximately 84% appearing once. The sample consisted of peripheral blood. These receptors all come from a woman older than 75 with COVID-19, enrolled during active disease. Both conserved end residues are part of each CDR3. The D gene is left open where the match is weak. Clone size is shown for a subset of rows, as once, few, many or a class of expanded clone.

j_call v_call clone_size d_call cdr3_aa cdr3_nt
TRBJ1-1 TRBV4-2 - - CASSQVGLTILNTEAFF TGTGCCAGCAGCCAAGTGGGCTTGACAATTTTGAACACTGAAGCTTTCTTT
TRBJ1-6 TRBV7-2 - TRBD1 CASSPGQGSNSPLHF TGTGCCAGCAGCCCGGGACAGGGGAGCAATTCACCCCTCCACTTT
TRBJ2-5 TRBV5-4 - TRBD1 CASSGGGQGKETQYF TGTGCCAGCAGCGGGGGAGGACAGGGGAAAGAGACCCAGTACTTC
TRBJ2-5 TRBV29-1 - - CSVPGVGETQYF TGCAGCGTCCCGGGAGTGGGGGAGACCCAGTACTTC
TRBJ2-7 TRBV6-5 - TRBD1 CASSYGRDRYEQYF TGTGCCAGCAGTTACGGCCGGGACAGGTACGAGCAGTACTTC
TRBJ2-7 TRBV3-1/TRBV3-2 - - CASSRPIGGSYEQYF TGTGCCAGCAGCCGACCCATCGGCGGCTCCTACGAGCAGTACTTC
TRBJ1-6 TRBV5-1 few - CASSLGGNSPLHF TGCGCCAGCAGCTTGGGCGGGAATTCACCCCTCCACTTT
TRBJ1-1 TRBV30 - - CAWSPRVNTEAFF TGTGCCTGGAGTCCCCGGGTGAACACTGAAGCTTTCTTT
TRBJ2-3 TRBV15 - TRBD2 CATGGGSTDTQYF TGTGCCACCGGGGGGGGTAGCACAGATACGCAGTATTTT
TRBJ2-5 TRBV27 - TRBD1 CASSTRQGETQYF TGTGCCAGCAGTACCAGACAGGGAGAGACCCAGTACTTC
TRBJ1-5 TRBV18 - - CASSPSGSNQPQHF TGTGCCAGCTCACCGTCGGGATCCAATCAGCCCCAGCATTTT
TRBJ1-5 TRBV6-1 - - CASSEWGSNQPQHF TGTGCCAGCAGTGAATGGGGCAGCAATCAGCCCCAGCATTTT
TRBJ1-2 TRBV25-1 - TRBD1 CASSEFRTGNGYTF TGTGCCAGCAGTGAATTCCGGACAGGGAACGGCTACACCTTC
TRBJ2-7 TRBV7-9 - TRBD1 CASSFGQGPYEQYF TGTGCCAGCAGCTTCGGACAGGGACCCTACGAGCAGTACTTC
TRBJ2-7 TRBV20-1 - - CSASVGGEASYEQYF TGCAGTGCTAGTGTAGGAGGGGAAGCCTCCTACGAGCAGTACTTC
TRBJ2-2 TRBV10-3 - TRBD2 CAISEDRRGGRAGELFF TGTGCCATCAGTGAGGACCGCCGGGGGGGTCGGGCCGGGGAGCTGTTTTTT
TRBJ1-2 TRBV27 - - CASSTILGQILNYGYTF TGTGCCAGCAGTACAATATTGGGACAAATACTTAACTATGGCTACACCTTC
TRBJ2-7 TRBV29-1 - - CSAQTTLYEQYF TGCAGCGCGCAAACTACTCTATACGAGCAGTACTTC
TRBJ2-2 TRBV4-1 - - CASSQALGHASGELFF TGCGCCAGCAGCCAAGCGCTTGGACACGCATCCGGGGAGCTGTTTTTT
TRBJ1-1 TRBV7-2 - - CASSILTAETEAFF TGTGCCAGCAGCATCCTGACAGCCGAGACTGAAGCTTTCTTT
TRBJ2-4 TRBV6-5 once TRBD2 CASSSPRGVLNIQYF TGTGCCAGCAGTTCTCCGCGGGGGGTACTAAACATTCAGTACTTC
TRBJ2-7 TRBV2 - - CASSVYDEQYF TGTGCCAGCAGTGTCTATGACGAGCAGTACTTC
TRBJ2-3 TRBV10-3 - TRBD1 CAISADRTDTQYF TGTGCCATCAGTGCGGACAGGACAGATACGCAGTATTTT
TRBJ2-2 TRBV25-1 - TRBD1 CASSSIPGQGFTGELFF TGTGCCAGCAGTTCCATCCCCGGACAGGGGTTCACCGGGGAGCTGTTTTTT
TRBJ2-7 TRBV14 - TRBD2 CASSHIYSGTFYEQYF TGTGCCAGCAGCCATATCTACAGCGGGACGTTTTACGAGCAGTACTTC
TRBJ2-1 TRBV19 - - CASSIEGGNEQFF TGTGCCAGTAGTATAGAGGGAGGTAATGAGCAGTTCTTC
TRBJ2-2 TRBV7-3 - TRBD1 CASSNRDRGIGELFF TGTGCCAGCAGCAACCGGGACAGGGGCATCGGGGAGCTGTTTTTT
TRBJ1-4 TRBV18 - - CASSPVQVATNEKLFF TGTGCCAGCTCACCGGTACAGGTTGCAACTAATGAAAAACTGTTTTTT
TRBJ1-6 TRBV2 - - CASSRDYSYNSPLHF TGTGCCAGCAGTCGGGACTACTCCTATAATTCACCCCTCCACTTT
TRBJ1-2 TRBV21-1 - - CASSKSRGQGGYTF TGTGCCAGCAGCAAATCCAGGGGGCAGGGTGGCTACACCTTC
TRBJ1-1 TRBV10-3 few TRBD1 CAIRGQPNTEAFF TGTGCCATCAGGGGACAGCCGAACACTGAAGCTTTCTTT
TRBJ2-7 TRBV7-8 - - CASSRHGEQYF TGTGCCAGCAGCAGGCACGGGGAGCAGTACTTC
TRBJ2-2 TRBV5-6 - - CASSLWQTVTGELFF TGTGCCAGCAGCTTGTGGCAGACAGTCACCGGGGAGCTGTTTTTT
TRBJ2-2 TRBV29-1 - - CSVRNTGELFF TGCAGCGTGCGGAACACCGGGGAGCTGTTTTTT
TRBJ1-4 TRBV7-9 few TRBD1 CASSPGGLSGKLFF TGTGCCAGCAGCCCAGGGGGGTTAAGTGGAAAACTGTTTTTT
TRBJ2-5 TRBV12-3/TRBV12-4 - TRBD1 CASSSDRAETQYF TGTGCCAGCAGTTCGGACAGGGCAGAGACCCAGTACTTC
TRBJ2-7 TRBV30 - TRBD1 CAWSSGQGATGEQYF TGTGCCTGGAGTTCCGGACAGGGGGCTACTGGCGAGCAGTACTTC
TRBJ2-7 TRBV18 - - CASSPQSGIDYEQYF TGTGCCAGCTCACCACAGTCGGGGATAGACTACGAGCAGTACTTC
TRBJ2-7 TRBV11-2 - TRBD1 CASSLGQGRAYEQYF TGTGCCAGCAGCTTAGGACAGGGAAGGGCCTACGAGCAGTACTTC
TRBJ2-4 TRBV6-2/TRBV6-3 - - CASSSSVAAKNIQYF TGTGCCAGCAGTTCGTCCGTAGCGGCCAAAAACATTCAGTACTTC
TRBJ2-6 TRBV5-4 - - CASSLLVGSGSGANVLTF TGTGCCAGCAGCTTGTTGGTCGGGAGTGGCTCTGGGGCCAACGTCCTGACTTTC
TRBJ2-2 TRBV5-1 - - CASSLERANTGELFF TGCGCCAGCAGCTTGGAAAGAGCGAACACCGGGGAGCTGTTTTTT
TRBJ1-4 TRBV9 - TRBD1 CASSVAFGQGREKLFF TGTGCCAGCAGCGTAGCCTTCGGACAGGGTCGGGAAAAACTGTTTTTT
TRBJ2-2 TRBV10-3 - - CAISEGGTGELFF TGTGCCATCAGTGAGGGCGGCACCGGGGAGCTGTTTTTT
TRBJ2-2 TRBV7-2 - TRBD2 CASSSDGLAAGELFF TGTGCCAGCAGCTCGGACGGACTAGCGGCCGGGGAGCTGTTTTTT
TRBJ2-5 TRBV27 - TRBD1 CASSLDRGSRETQYF TGTGCCAGCAGTTTGGACAGGGGGAGTAGGGAGACCCAGTACTTC
TRBJ2-1 TRBV24-1 - - CATSDLGAGEDNEQFF TGTGCCACCAGTGACCTTGGGGCAGGGGAAGACAATGAGCAGTTCTTC
TRBJ1-4 TRBV29-1 - - CSAYIATNEKLFF TGCAGCGCTTACATTGCAACTAATGAAAAACTGTTTTTT
TRBJ1-1 TRBV15 - - CATSRDRSVGTEAFF TGTGCCACCAGCAGAGACCGTTCGGTTGGCACTGAAGCTTTCTTT
TRBJ2-5 TRBV30 few - CAWTRDNGETQYF TGTGCCTGGACAAGGGACAATGGAGAGACCCAGTACTTC
TRBJ1-4 TRBV4-3 - TRBD1 CASSQGGTGGEKLFF TGCGCCAGCAGCCAAGGGGGGACAGGGGGCGAAAAACTGTTTTTT
TRBJ2-7 TRBV3-1/TRBV3-2 - - CASSQSPLGRGHSEQYF TGTGCCAGCAGCCAATCTCCCCTCGGGAGGGGGCACAGCGAGCAGTACTTC
TRBJ2-3 TRBV5-1 - - CASSWVQGGIDTQYF TGCGCCAGCAGCTGGGTCCAGGGTGGTATAGATACGCAGTATTTT
TRBJ2-7 TRBV15 - - CATSREAYYEQYF TGTGCCACCAGCAGAGAGGCATACTACGAGCAGTACTTC
TRBJ1-1 TRBV30 - - CAWRPGLLNTEAFF TGTGCCTGGAGACCGGGACTCTTGAACACTGAAGCTTTCTTT
TRBJ2-7 TRBV12-5 - - CASGLSGTYEQYF TGTGCTAGTGGTTTGTCGGGGACCTACGAGCAGTACTTC
TRBJ2-5 TRBV7-3 - TRBD1 CASSLRQGAQETQYF TGTGCCAGCAGCTTACGGCAGGGGGCCCAAGAGACCCAGTACTTC
TRBJ1-5 TRBV19 - TRBD1 CASTPGQGGSQPQHF TGTGCCAGTACCCCGGGACAGGGTGGAAGTCAGCCCCAGCATTTT
TRBJ1-1 TRBV7-2 - - CASSLRTGMNTEAFF TGTGCCAGCAGCTTACGGACTGGAATGAACACTGAAGCTTTCTTT